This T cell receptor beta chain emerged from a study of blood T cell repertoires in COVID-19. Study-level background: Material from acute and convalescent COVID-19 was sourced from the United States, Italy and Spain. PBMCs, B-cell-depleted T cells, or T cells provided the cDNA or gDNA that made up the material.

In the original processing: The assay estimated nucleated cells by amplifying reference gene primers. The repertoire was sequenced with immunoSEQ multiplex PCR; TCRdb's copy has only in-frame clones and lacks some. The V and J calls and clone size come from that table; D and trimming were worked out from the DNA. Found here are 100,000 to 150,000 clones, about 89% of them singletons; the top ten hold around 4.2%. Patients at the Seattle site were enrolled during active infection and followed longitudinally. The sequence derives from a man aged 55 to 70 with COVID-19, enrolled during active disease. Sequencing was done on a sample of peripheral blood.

The CDR3 region has the DNA TGTGCCTGGAGTGTTGACAAGAGCTCTGGAAACACCATATATTTT. Amino acid sequence: CAWSVDKSSGNTIYF. The rearrangement joins TRBV30 to TRBJ1-3; the D is unclear. V was pared by 0 bases and J by 0 bases, with 9 bases between. CDR1 is GTSNPN and CDR2 is SVGIG in the germline V gene (reference sequence). CDR3 length equals 15 residues.